Presented here are 18 T cell receptor beta chains from one specimen sequenced in a study of Graves' ophthalmopathy and Graves' hyperthyroidism. The TCR beta CDR3 regions underwent amplification from RNA transcripts. HTBI primers primed a first-round RT-PCR, and a second-round multiplex PCR followed. TCRdb reprocessed the multiplex PCR reads via MiXCR and lists one record per CDR3 protein. The table includes roughly 610,000 distinct CDR3 sequences, about 20% detected once. Sequenced: peripheral blood. The receptors stem from a woman between 18 and 30 years old with stable Graves' hyperthyroidism. Some clones in this sample may be carry-over from other donors' samples.

V and J are TRBV2 and TRBJ2-2; 8 positions agree with TRBD2. V dropped 4 bases and J dropped 0; count of bases not matched to a gene: 1. CDR3 size: 15 residues. Germline V gene data show CDR1 as SNHLY and CDR2 as FYNNEI. The CDR3 region is CASSVLAANTGELFF. DNA for the CDR3: TGTGCCAGCAGTGTACTAGCGGCGAACACCGGGGAGCTGTTTTTT. Full variable domain (missing parts from reference TRBV2 and TRBJ2-2): EPEVTQTPSHQVTQMGQEVILRCVPISNHLYFYWYRQILGQKVEFLVSFYNNEISEKSEIFDDQFSVERPDGSNFTLKIRSTKLEDSAMYFCASSVLAANTGELFFGEGSRLTVL.

This clonotype appeared many times. The chain recombines TRBV7-2 with TRBJ1-2; 7 nucleotides align to TRBD1. Germline V CDR1 and CDR2: SGHTA, FQGNSA. The CDR3 spans 14 residues. The ends lost 4 bases at V and 3 bases at J; junction bases unmatched: 5. This chain's CDR3 is CASSSGQWDYGYTF. For the CDR3, the DNA is TGTGCCAGCAGCTCGGGACAGTGGGACTATGGCTACACCTTC. The full variable domain, completed using reference TRBV7-2 and TRBJ1-2, is GAGVSQSPSNKVTEKGKDVELRCDPISGHTALYWYRQSLGQGLEFLIYFQGNSAPDKSGLPSDRFSAERTGGSVSTLTIQRTQQEDSAVYLCASSSGQWDYGYTFGSGTRLTVV.

The table lists this clonotype with many counts. This chain joins TRBV28 and TRBJ1-1; TRBD1 matches 7 bases. The CDR3 is 15 residues long. Germline V gene sequence: CDR1 MDHEN, CDR2 SYDVKM. V dropped 8 bases and J dropped 0; count of bases not matched to a gene: 9. Here the CDR3 DNA reads TGTGCCAGCGGTTACAGGGGAAACATGAACACTGAAGCTTTCTTT. Encoded protein: CASGYRGNMNTEAFF.

This clonotype was found many times. The chain recombines TRBV15 with TRBJ2-7; D ambiguous. There are 13 residues in the CDR3. In germline, CDR1 is LNHNV, CDR2 YYDKDF (reference sequence). V was shortened by 3 bases and J by 4 bases, with 10 bases between the two germline ends. CDR3 bases: TGTGCCACCAGCAGCCCACTGGGATACGAGCAGTACTTC. Protein sequence: CATSSPLGYEQYF.

This clonotype has a handful of counts. The gene calls are TRBV28 and TRBJ1-1, with D unresolved. Trimming removed 1 base from V and 4 bases from J, with 16 bases in between. The CDR3 runs to 16 residues. CDR1 and CDR2 from the germline V gene are MDHEN and SYDVKM. The CDR3 DNA reads TGTGCCAGCAGTTTATTCGCCCCGATGAGTGGCACTGAAGCTTTCTTT. Residues: CASSLFAPMSGTEAFF.

This clonotype appeared many times. CDR3 residues: CASTAQDRGFEAFF. CDR3 coding DNA: TGTGCCAGTACCGCCCAGGACAGGGGATTCGAAGCTTTCTTT. The chain uses TRBV19 and TRBJ1-1, with TRBD1 identical over 9 bases. With V trimmed by 7 bases and J by 8 bases, 11 bases remained unmatched. Germline CDR1 is LNHDA and CDR2 is SQIVND (reference sequence). This CDR3 contains 14 residues.

This clonotype appeared a few times. This may stem from a read error, because a much larger clone lies one nucleotide away. V and J are TRBV6-1 and TRBJ2-7, with a possible D match to TRBD1 (6 bases). The CDR3 is 13 residues long. The germline V gene encodes CDR1 MNHNS and CDR2 SASEGT. As DNA, the CDR3 is TGTGTCACCCAAGGGGGATTCTCCTACGAGCAGTACTTC. Residues: CVTQGGFSYEQYF.

This chain joins TRBV5-1 and TRBJ2-2, with TRBD1 matching over 7 bases. Trimming cost V 4 bases and J 8 bases; bases outside gene matches: 11. The CDR3 has 15 residues. The germline V gene has CDR1 SGHRS and CDR2 YFSETQ. CDR3 sequence (DNA): TGCGCCAGCAGCGGAGGCACAGGGGTCCGTGGGGAGCTGTTTTTT. Its protein product is CASSGGTGVRGELFF.

This clonotype was observed at least ten times. The chain carries TRBV12-3 or TRBV12-4 and TRBJ2-5; D is undetermined. CDR3 length: 14 residues. V lost 4 bases and J 1 base, leaving 10 bases between the germline ends. CDR3 in amino acids: CASSSEYGQETQYF. The CDR3 nucleotides are TGTGCCAGCAGTTCCGAATATGGCCAAGAGACCCAGTACTTC.

This rearrangement joins TRBV28 to TRBJ2-7, with TRBD2 matching 8 bases. V trimming: 3 bases; J trimming: 3 bases; junction bases outside the gene matches: 10. Germline V gene lookup returns CDR1 MDHEN and CDR2 SYDVKM. The CDR3 runs to 16 residues. The CDR3 nucleotides read TGTGCCAGCAGTTTTAAGATGGCTAGCGGGCGCTACGAGCAGTACTTC. It yields the protein CASSFKMASGRYEQYF.

Ten or more counts support this clonotype. V gene TRBV6-5 combines with J gene TRBJ1-3, with 8 bases that match TRBD1. Germline V gene sequence: CDR1 MNHEY, CDR2 SVGAGI. Unmatched junction bases numbered 2, after V lost 0 bases and J lost 4 bases. The CDR3 is made up of 15 amino acids. The CDR3 loop reads CASSYSAGGGNTIYF. The CDR3 DNA reads TGTGCCAGCAGTTACTCAGCAGGGGGCGGAAACACCATATATTTT.

In its sample, this clonotype was seen many times. The rearrangement uses TRBV28 and TRBJ2-7; a possible D gene is TRBD1 (5 bases). Trimming took off 4 bases at V and 6 bases at J, with 13 bases between the two ends. The CDR3 totals 13 residues. Germline V gene sequence: CDR1 MDHEN, CDR2 SYDVKM. CDR3 nucleotide sequence: TGTGCCAGCAGTTCAAGGACATTGTCCGAGCAGTACTTC. Translating gives CASSSRTLSEQYF.

This clonotype was recorded many times. The V call is TRBV12-3 or TRBV12-4, the J call TRBJ1-1; possibly TRBD1 for D (5 bases). The CDR3 covers 14 residues. Trimming took 6 bases from V and 1 from J, leaving 12 bases between them. The CDR3 DNA sequence: TGTGCCAGCAGGCCTTTAGACAGGAACACTGAAGCTTTCTTT. Amino acid sequence: CASRPLDRNTEAFF.

This chain links TRBV20-1 with TRBJ1-2; D ambiguous. The CDR3 runs to 15 residues. Trimming shortened V by 1 base and J by 5 bases, and 17 bases separated the two germline ends. Per germline, CDR1 DFQATT and CDR2 SNEGSKA (reference sequence). CDR3 in DNA: TGCAGTGCTAGAGTCCCCGCCCGCCTAGGGTATGGCTACACCTTC. Residues: CSARVPARLGYGYTF.

The chain links TRBV2 to TRBJ1-2; 8 bases are a match to TRBD1. Looked up from germline, CDR1 is SNHLY and CDR2 is FYNNEI. Losses at the gene ends were 9 bases for V and 5 bases for J; bases not matched to a gene: 5. The CDR3 totals 12 residues. This CDR3 reads CARAGQGYGYTF. In DNA form, the CDR3 reads TGTGCCAGGGCCGGACAGGGTTATGGCTACACCTTC.

This clonotype has just a few counts. A much larger clone sits a single nucleotide away, making a read error possible. CDR3 bases: TGTGCCAGCAGTGCGGACAGGTACAATCAGCCCCAGCATTTT. Its protein is CASSADRYNQPQHF. This chain uses TRBV27 with TRBJ1-5; 7 bases match TRBD1. This CDR3 region has 14 residues. Germline V gene lookup returns CDR1 MNHEY and CDR2 SMNVEV (reference sequence). The V and J ends lost 5 bases and 3 bases, in that order; junction bases with no gene match: 4.

This clonotype was picked up many times. V is TRBV9 and J is TRBJ2-5; TRBD2 agrees at 7 bases. V shed 1 base, J shed 5 bases, and the junction held 8 bases outside the gene matches. CDR3 length: 15 amino acids. CDR1 and CDR2 from the germline V gene are SGDLS and YYNGEE. The CDR3 loop is CASSVSGREVETQYF. CDR3 coding DNA: TGTGCCAGCAGCGTAAGTGGGAGGGAAGTGGAGACCCAGTACTTC.

Ten or more counts support this clonotype. The chain links TRBV5-1 to TRBJ2-7; D remains unclear. In germline, CDR1 is SGHRS, CDR2 YFSETQ. There are 13 residues in the CDR3. V shed 2 bases and J shed 5 bases, with 11 bases lying between them. CDR3 sequence: CASSFPGSHEQYF. The DNA for the CDR3 is TGCGCCAGCAGCTTCCCCGGGTCCCACGAGCAGTACTTC.